The clone carrying this T cell receptor (beta chain) was seen ten or more times. Its antigen is not identified. The sample is drawn from a study of neurological immune-mediated disorders. Study-wide background: Relapsing-remitting patients made up about 90% of the roughly 34 multiple sclerosis patients, and secondary progressive patients made up 3. Overall study findings and caveats: There was no clinical or MRI feature that was associated with the multiple sclerosis repertoire cluster. While HTLV-1-associated myelopathy showed the greatest TCR clonal expansion, multiple sclerosis showed the least, falling below healthy controls.

The V end was cut by 6 bases, the J end by 4 bases, with 12 bases between. This CDR3 is 14 amino acids long. The cDNA came from 5'RACE with 10-nucleotide random UMIs. TCRdb itself ran the 5' RACE reads through MiXCR, one entry per CDR3 protein. The sample carries 90,000 to 150,000 distinct CDR3 sequences, about 3.4% recorded once. The sequencing sample was made of PBMCs. This chain links TRBV12-3 or TRBV12-4 with TRBJ1-4, with D possibly being TRBD1 (5 bases). The receptor's source is a woman aged 25-40 years with multiple sclerosis. DNA for the CDR3: TGTGCCAGCAGCGAGACAGTTTTTAATGAAAAACTGTTTTTT. Its translation: CASSETVFNEKLFF.